Following are 27 T cell receptor beta chains from one sample sequenced in a study of response to subunit inactivated influenza vaccine. MiXCR, applied by TCRdb to the RT-PCR reads, yields one record per CDR3 protein. The sample contains around 710,000 distinct CDR3 sequences, about 15% of which appear only once. This material consisted of PBMCs from blood, taken approximately 15 days before vaccination. The origin of the receptors is a man in his forties or fifties who received an inactivated influenza vaccine.

In its sample, this clonotype was seen a few times. The V and J genes are TRBV15 and TRBJ2-4; TRBD2 agrees at 12 bases. The V gene end was trimmed by 5 bases and the J gene end by 4 bases; junction bases not matched to a gene: 6. CDR1 is LNHNV, CDR2 YYDKDF, per germline (reference sequence). The CDR3 consists of 16 residues. Here the CDR3 DNA reads TGTGCCACCAGCGGGAGACTAGCGGGAGCGAAAAACATTCAGTACTTC. Amino acid sequence: CATSGRLAGAKNIQYF.

This clonotype was found a few times. The chain links TRBV3-1 to TRBJ2-1; no definite D call. The V end was cut by 0 bases, the J end by 1 base, with 13 bases between. The CDR3 consists of 17 residues. CDR1 is LGHDT and CDR2 is YNNKEL in the germline V gene (reference sequence). CDR3 residues: CASSQDSAAHSYNEQFF. In DNA form, the CDR3 reads TGTGCCAGCAGCCAAGATTCGGCGGCCCATTCCTACAATGAGCAGTTCTTC.

This clonotype was found a few times. The gene calls are TRBV5-1 and TRBJ2-1; D unclear. Germline values: CDR1 SGHRS, CDR2 YFSETQ. There are 15 residues in the CDR3. Trimming stripped 2 bases from V and 5 bases from J, with 14 bases between. In DNA, the CDR3 is TGCGCCAGCAGCTTTGGCTCAGAACTACACAATGAGCAGTTCTTC. It codes for CASSFGSELHNEQFF.

In its sample, this clonotype was seen a few times. The rearrangement joins TRBV12-3 or TRBV12-4 to TRBJ2-3, with 7 bases aligning to TRBD1. V lost 7 bases, J lost 2 bases, and 6 bases stayed unmatched. The CDR3 runs 14 residues. This CDR3 is CASIQGQITDTQYF. CDR3 nucleotides: TGTGCCAGCATCCAGGGACAGATCACAGATACGCAGTATTTT.

This clonotype has more than one count but fewer than ten. The chain joins TRBV29-1 to TRBJ2-7, with 9 bases that match TRBD1. The germline V gene has CDR1 SQVTM and CDR2 ANQGSEA. This CDR3 is 13 amino acids long. The J segment lost 2 bases and the V segment lost 5 bases, leaving 4 bases of the junction unmatched. This CDR3 is CSVLQGATYEQYF. The CDR3 DNA is TGCAGCGTTCTACAGGGGGCGACCTACGAGCAGTACTTC.

This chain joins TRBV11-2 and TRBJ2-1; 7 nucleotides match TRBD2. In germline, CDR1 is SGHAT, CDR2 FQNNGV. This CDR3 has 19 amino acids. After removal of 2 bases from V and 3 bases from J, the junction contained 16 bases not matched to a gene. CDR3 DNA: TGTGCCAGCAGCTTATTTGGGGCGGGAGTGAGGGGAGACTACAATGAGCAGTTCTTC. As protein: CASSLFGAGVRGDYNEQFF.

This clonotype has a count of ten or more. This chain connects TRBV5-1 to TRBJ2-2, with unresolved D. The germline V gene encodes CDR1 SGHRS and CDR2 YFSETQ. CDR3 length: 16 amino acids. The ends were cut back, 1 base at V and 5 bases at J, with 15 bases in the middle. CDR3: CASSLSAAPSTGELFF. CDR3 bases: TGCGCCAGCAGCTTGTCGGCGGCCCCGAGTACCGGGGAGCTGTTTTTT.

The chain employs TRBV30 and TRBJ2-3; tentatively, D is TRBD2 (5 bases). Germline loops: CDR1 GTSNPN, CDR2 SVGIG (reference sequence). Trimming pared 4 bases from V and 2 bases from J, leaving 13 bases between. The CDR3 loop spans 14 amino acids. CDR3 DNA: TGTGCCTGGAAGCGGACCCGATCCACAGATACGCAGTATTTT. Translation gives CAWKRTRSTDTQYF.

V gene TRBV20-1 combines with J gene TRBJ2-3, with 7 bases lining up with TRBD2. The germline V gene encodes CDR1 DFQATT and CDR2 SNEGSKA (reference sequence). The CDR3 extends over 14 amino acids. With 2 bases clipped from V and 0 bases from J, the junction kept 2 bases outside the gene matches. The CDR3 bases are TGCAGTGCTAGACCTAGCGGAAGCACAGATACGCAGTATTTT. Its protein is CSARPSGSTDTQYF.

Many counts were recorded for this clonotype. The chain carries TRBV5-1 and TRBJ2-3; maybe TRBD2 (7 bases). The germline V and J ends were trimmed by 5 bases and 2 bases, with 15 bases remaining between them. Germline V gene sequence: CDR1 SGHRS, CDR2 YFSETQ. The CDR3 extends over 15 amino acids. CDR3 DNA: TGCGCCAGCAGACCGCGGGGGCTAACCACAGATACGCAGTATTTT. Encoded protein: CASRPRGLTTDTQYF.

About this clonotype: One end of the junction varies from germline; a read error may be responsible. The V gene is TRBV11-2, the J gene TRBJ1-1; possibly TRBD1 for D (6 bases). The germline V gene encodes CDR1 SGHAT and CDR2 FQNNGV. This CDR3 is 14 amino acids long. CDR3 amino acids: CASSLARGRTEPFF. CDR3 in DNA: TGTGCCAGCAGCTTAGCCAGGGGTAGAACTGAACCTTTCTTT. The variable domain in full, with the rest retrieved from reference TRBV11-2 and TRBJ1-1, is EAGVAQSPRYKIIEKRQSVAFWCNPISGHATLYWYQQILGQGPKLLIQFQNNGVVDDSQLPKDRFSAERLKGVDSTLKIQPAKLEDSAVYLCASSLARGRTEPFFGQGTRLTVV.

The chain employs TRBV7-6 and TRBJ2-7; tentatively, D is TRBD2 (5 bases). The CDR3 length is 14 residues. Germline assignment: CDR1 SGHVS and CDR2 FNYEAQ. V lost 5 bases, J lost 0 bases, and 11 bases lay in between. CDR3 loop: CASSIGLSSYEQYF. The CDR3 coding sequence is TGTGCCAGCAGCATAGGACTTAGCTCCTACGAGCAGTACTTC.

This clonotype was detected a few times. The chain links TRBV5-6 to TRBJ1-2, with TRBD1 as a possible D gene (5 bases). Germline V gene data show CDR1 as SGHDT and CDR2 as YYEEEE. This CDR3 is 13 amino acids long. Trimming removed 1 base at V and 7 bases at J, with 11 bases between. The DNA of the CDR3 is TGTGCCAGCAGCTTGAGAAACGGGGGTGGCTACACCTTC. Its protein product is CASSLRNGGGYTF. The whole variable domain, remainder taken from reference TRBV5-6 and TRBJ1-2, is DAGVTQSPTHLIKTRGQQVTLRCSPKSGHDTVSWYQQALGQGPQFIFQYYEEEERQRGNFPDRFSGHQFPNYSSELNVNALLLGDSALYLCASSLRNGGGYTFGSGTRLTVV.

This clonotype was seen a handful of times. The chain is built from TRBV6-1 and TRBJ1-1; D gene unclear. The CDR3 has 10 amino acids. V lost 3 bases and J lost 11, with 7 bases in between. Per the germline V gene, CDR1 is MNHNS and CDR2 is SASEGT. The CDR3 sequence: CASSDGGAFF. DNA of the CDR3: TGTGCCAGCAGTGACGGAGGGGCTTTCTTT.

This clonotype was seen many times. This chain joins TRBV29-1 and TRBJ1-1; D gene ambiguous. V was pared by 4 bases and J by 0 bases, with 12 bases between. Germline-derived CDR1 and CDR2 are SQVTM and ANQGSEA. This CDR3 spans 14 amino acids. CDR3 sequence reads: CSVVTGTMNTEAFF. DNA for the CDR3: TGCAGCGTTGTTACGGGAACCATGAACACTGAAGCTTTCTTT.

This clonotype was detected a few times. The J gene is TRBJ2-4, the V gene TRBV20-1; a weak D match, TRBD2 (6 bases). The germline gives CDR1 DFQATT, CDR2 SNEGSKA (reference sequence). The CDR3 loop spans 14 amino acids. Trimming left V 5 bases short and J 0 bases short, with 11 bases between. The CDR3 sequence: CSAEDYLAKNIQYF. CDR3 nucleotides: TGCAGTGCTGAGGACTATCTAGCCAAAAACATTCAGTACTTC.

This clonotype has a handful of counts. CDR3 coding DNA: TGTGCCAGCAGTACCCCGGGACAGATAATTTACGAGCAGTACTTC. It codes for CASSTPGQIIYEQYF. The chain joins TRBV6-2 or TRBV6-3 to TRBJ2-7; 7 bases align to TRBD1. V lost 5 bases to trimming and J lost 4 bases; unmatched junction nucleotides: 11. Germline CDR1 and CDR2: MNHEY and SVGEGT. The CDR3 runs to 15 residues.

This clonotype was observed a handful of times. This CDR3 is CSVVLGPRTDTQYF. CDR3 DNA sequence: TGCAGCGTTGTTCTAGGGCCCCGCACAGATACGCAGTATTTT. This chain links TRBV29-1 with TRBJ2-3; D gene uncertain. CDR1 is SQVTM and CDR2 is ANQGSEA in the germline V gene. Deletions cut 4 bases from V and 1 base from J, with 12 bases between. This CDR3 region has 14 residues.

The chain is built from TRBV28 and TRBJ2-1, with 11 bases lining up with TRBD2. Germline trimming cut 7 bases from V and 4 bases from J; bases unmatched to any gene: 9. Germline V gene data show CDR1 as MDHEN and CDR2 as SYDVKM. CDR3 size: 16 residues. CDR3 coding DNA: TGTGCCAGCACTTCCCCCGGGACTAGCGGATACAATGAGCAGTTCTTC. Residues: CASTSPGTSGYNEQFF.

This clonotype was seen many times. The chain has TRBV20-1 and TRBJ2-2, with 7 positions matching TRBD2. The CDR3 length is 15 residues. CDR1 and CDR2 from the germline V gene are DFQATT and SNEGSKA (reference sequence). J was trimmed by 2 bases and V by 6 bases; bases with no gene match: 9. The CDR3 loop is CSAQGGGRNTGELFF. The CDR3 nucleotides are TGCAGTGCCCAAGGAGGCGGGAGAAACACCGGGGAGCTGTTTTTT.

J is TRBJ2-1 and V is TRBV21-1; the table names TRBD1, a call not compared with the DNA. TRBV21-1 is classified as a pseudogene. This CDR3 is 20 amino acids long. CDR3 loop: CASSKGKKGPDRDAYNEQFF. The CDR3 DNA sequence: TGTGCCAGCAGCAAAGGAAAAAAGGGACCGGACAGGGACGCCTACAATGAGCAGTTCTTC.

For this clonotype: Just one base apart from a much larger clone, this may be a read error. V is TRBV7-8 and J is TRBJ2-5; 7 bases map to TRBD1. Germline V gives CDR1 SGHVS, CDR2 FQNEAQ. The CDR3 consists of 16 residues. CDR3 loop: CASSLLNRGHQGTQYF. DNA of the CDR3: TGTGCCAGCAGCTTACTTAACAGGGGACACCAAGGGACCCAGTACTTC.

At least ten counts were recorded for this clonotype. The chain links TRBV4-3 to TRBJ2-1, with D tentatively TRBD1 or TRBD2 (6 bases each). The germline V gene has CDR1 LGHNA and CDR2 YSLEER. CDR3 size: 18 residues. V lost 0 bases to trimming and J lost 0 bases, with 15 bases between them. CDR3 bases: TGCGCCAGCAGCCAAGATTTTCCGGGGGCGATCTCCTACAATGAGCAGTTCTTC. Translated, it gives CASSQDFPGAISYNEQFF.

This clonotype was picked up many times. V usage is TRBV10-3 and J usage is TRBJ2-7; D is uncertain. The CDR3 is 12 amino acids. CDR1 and CDR2 (germline): ENHRY, SYGVKD. V was cut by 11 bases and J by 2 bases, with 13 bases left in between. Here the CDR3 reads CAVNTEAYEQYF. The CDR3 DNA reads TGTGCCGTAAACACAGAGGCCTACGAGCAGTACTTC.

The chain combines TRBV5-1 with TRBJ2-3, with 7 bases matching TRBD1. CDR1 is SGHRS and CDR2 is YFSETQ in the germline V gene. The J segment lost 7 bases and the V segment lost 1 base, leaving 3 bases of the junction unmatched. CDR3 length equals 13 residues. The CDR3 bases are TGCGCCAGCAGCTTGACAGGGGATTATACGCAGTATTTT. Translated: CASSLTGDYTQYF. Combining the CDR3 with reference TRBV5-1 and TRBJ2-3 gives the whole variable domain KAGVTQTPRYLIKTRGQQVTLSCSPISGHRSVSWYQQTPGQGLQFLFEYFSETQRNKGNFPGRFSGRQFSNSRSEMNVSTLELGDSALYLCASSLTGDYTQYFGPGTRLTVL.

This clonotype was seen a few times. The CDR3 loop is CASSLGLGGQTTEAFF. The DNA of the CDR3 is TGTGCCAGCAGTTTAGGGCTAGGTGGACAGACCACTGAAGCTTTCTTT. This chain connects TRBV12-3 or TRBV12-4 to TRBJ1-1; D is perhaps TRBD1 (6 bases). Between the trimmed V and J ends, which lost 1 base and 4 bases, there was a span of 16 bases. The CDR3 sequence is 16 residues long.

This clonotype was seen more than once but under ten times. The rearrangement links TRBV27 to TRBJ1-4; D gene uncertain. The CDR3 loop spans 13 amino acids. CDR1 is MNHEY and CDR2 is SMNVEV in the germline V gene (reference sequence). Trimming pared 1 base from V and 7 bases from J, leaving 7 bases between. CDR3 sequence: CASSLLGFEKLFF. The CDR3, as DNA: TGTGCCAGCAGTTTATTGGGTTTTGAAAAACTGTTTTTT.